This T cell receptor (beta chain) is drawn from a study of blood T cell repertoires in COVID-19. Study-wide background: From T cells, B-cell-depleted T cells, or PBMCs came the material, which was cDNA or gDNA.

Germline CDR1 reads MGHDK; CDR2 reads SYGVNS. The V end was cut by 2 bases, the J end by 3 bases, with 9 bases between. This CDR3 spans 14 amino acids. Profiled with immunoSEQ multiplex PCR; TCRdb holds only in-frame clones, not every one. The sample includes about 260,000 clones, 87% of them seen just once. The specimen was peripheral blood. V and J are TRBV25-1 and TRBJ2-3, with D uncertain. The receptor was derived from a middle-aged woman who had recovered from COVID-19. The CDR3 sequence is CASSEDWRTDTQYF. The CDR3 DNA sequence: TGTGCCAGCAGTGAAGATTGGAGAACAGATACGCAGTATTTT.